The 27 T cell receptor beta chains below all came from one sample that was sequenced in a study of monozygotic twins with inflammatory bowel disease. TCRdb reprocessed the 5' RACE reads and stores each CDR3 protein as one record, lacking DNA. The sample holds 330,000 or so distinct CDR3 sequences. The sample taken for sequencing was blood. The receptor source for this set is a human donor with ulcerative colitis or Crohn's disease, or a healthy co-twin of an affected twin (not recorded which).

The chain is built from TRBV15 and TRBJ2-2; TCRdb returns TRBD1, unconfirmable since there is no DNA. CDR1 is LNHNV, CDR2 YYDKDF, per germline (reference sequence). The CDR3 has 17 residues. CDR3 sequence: CATSRGHGTGDTGELFF.

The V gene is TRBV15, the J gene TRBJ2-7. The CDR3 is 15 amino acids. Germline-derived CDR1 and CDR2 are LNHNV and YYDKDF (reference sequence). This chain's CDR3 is CATSRDLWQSYEQYF.

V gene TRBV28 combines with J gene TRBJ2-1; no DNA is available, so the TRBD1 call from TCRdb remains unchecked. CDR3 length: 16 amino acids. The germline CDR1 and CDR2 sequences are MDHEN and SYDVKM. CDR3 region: CASSSIGTVPYNEQFF.

CDR3 amino acids: CASSSRTGAGQETQYF. This sequence joins TRBV5-1 and TRBJ2-5; TCRdb calls TRBD1, which cannot be checked without DNA. The germline CDR1 and CDR2 sequences are SGHRS and YFSETQ. This CDR3 is 16 amino acids long.

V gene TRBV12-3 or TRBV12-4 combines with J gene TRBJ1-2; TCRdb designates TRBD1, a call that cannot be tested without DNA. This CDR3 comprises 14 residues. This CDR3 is CASSNRGAGYGYTF.

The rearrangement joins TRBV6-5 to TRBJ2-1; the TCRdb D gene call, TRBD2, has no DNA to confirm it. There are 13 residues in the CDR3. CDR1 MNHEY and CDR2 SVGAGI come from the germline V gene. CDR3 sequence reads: CASSRPSLGEQFF.

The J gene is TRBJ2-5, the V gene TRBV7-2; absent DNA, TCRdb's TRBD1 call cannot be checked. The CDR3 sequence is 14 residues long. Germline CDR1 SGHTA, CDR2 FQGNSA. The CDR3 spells CASSLSGAGETQYF.

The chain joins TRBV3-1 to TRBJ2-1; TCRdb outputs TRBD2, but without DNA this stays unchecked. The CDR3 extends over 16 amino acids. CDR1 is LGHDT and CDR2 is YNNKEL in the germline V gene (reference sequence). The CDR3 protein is CASSQETSGSYNEQFF.

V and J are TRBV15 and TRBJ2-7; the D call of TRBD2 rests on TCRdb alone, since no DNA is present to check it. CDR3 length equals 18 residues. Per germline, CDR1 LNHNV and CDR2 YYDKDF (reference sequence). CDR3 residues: CATSKRGLAASSSYEQYF. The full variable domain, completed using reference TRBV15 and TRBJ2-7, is DAMVIQNPRYQVTQFGKPVTLSCSQTLNHNVMYWYQQKSSQAPKLLFHYYDKDFNNEADTPDNFQSRRPNTSFCFLDIRSPGLGDTAMYLCATSKRGLAASSSYEQYFGPGTRLTVT.

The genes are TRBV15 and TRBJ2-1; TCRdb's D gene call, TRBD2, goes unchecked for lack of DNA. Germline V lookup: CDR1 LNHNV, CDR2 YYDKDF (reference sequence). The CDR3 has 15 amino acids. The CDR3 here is CATSRGGGGYNEQFF.

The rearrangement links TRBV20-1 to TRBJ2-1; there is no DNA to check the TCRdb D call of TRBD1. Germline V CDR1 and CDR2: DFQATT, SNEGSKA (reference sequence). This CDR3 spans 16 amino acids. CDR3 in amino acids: CSARVELGTNINEQFF.

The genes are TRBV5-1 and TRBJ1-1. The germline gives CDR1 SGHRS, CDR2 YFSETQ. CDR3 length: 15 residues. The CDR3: CASSQRAGLNTEAFF.

The CDR3 sequence: CAIRGSNYGYTF. The V gene is TRBV10-3, the J gene TRBJ1-2. The CDR3 has 12 residues. Germline values: CDR1 ENHRY, CDR2 SYGVKD.

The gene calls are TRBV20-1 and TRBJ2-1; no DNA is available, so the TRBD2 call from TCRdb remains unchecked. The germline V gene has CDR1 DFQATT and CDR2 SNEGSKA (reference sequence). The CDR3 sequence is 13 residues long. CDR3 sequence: CSLSSGTYNEQFF.

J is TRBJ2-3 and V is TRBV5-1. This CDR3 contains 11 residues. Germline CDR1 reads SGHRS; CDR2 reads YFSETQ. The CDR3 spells CASSLGDTQYF.

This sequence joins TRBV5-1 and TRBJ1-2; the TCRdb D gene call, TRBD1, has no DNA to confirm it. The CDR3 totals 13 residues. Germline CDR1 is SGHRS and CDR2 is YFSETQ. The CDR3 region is CASSRSGGYGYTF.

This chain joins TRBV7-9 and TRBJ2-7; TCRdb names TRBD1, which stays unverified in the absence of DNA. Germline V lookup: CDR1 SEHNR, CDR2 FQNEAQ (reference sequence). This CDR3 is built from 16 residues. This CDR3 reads CASSRPRDGGKVEQYF.

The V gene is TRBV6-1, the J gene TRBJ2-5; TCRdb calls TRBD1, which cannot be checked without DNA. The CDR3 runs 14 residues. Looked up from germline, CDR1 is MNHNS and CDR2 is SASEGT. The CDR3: CASSRYRGGETQYF.

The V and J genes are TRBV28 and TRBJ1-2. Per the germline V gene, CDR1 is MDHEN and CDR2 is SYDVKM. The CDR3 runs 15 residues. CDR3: CASSSNPRDLYGYTF.

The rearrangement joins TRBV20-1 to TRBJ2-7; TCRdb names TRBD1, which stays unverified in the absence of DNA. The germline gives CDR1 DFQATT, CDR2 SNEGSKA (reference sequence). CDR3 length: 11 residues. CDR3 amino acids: CSRDRFYEQYF.

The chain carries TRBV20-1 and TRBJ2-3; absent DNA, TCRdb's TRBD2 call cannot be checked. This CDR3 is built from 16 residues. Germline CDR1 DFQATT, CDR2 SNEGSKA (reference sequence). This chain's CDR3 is CSATRTSGMGADTRYF.

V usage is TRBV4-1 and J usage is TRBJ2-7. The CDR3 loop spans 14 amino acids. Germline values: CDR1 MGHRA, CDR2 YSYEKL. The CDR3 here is CASSHLSVPYEQYF.

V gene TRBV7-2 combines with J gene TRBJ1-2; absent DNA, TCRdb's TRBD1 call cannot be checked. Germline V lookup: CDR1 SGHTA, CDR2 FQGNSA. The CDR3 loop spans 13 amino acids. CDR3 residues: CASSFGQYYGYTF.

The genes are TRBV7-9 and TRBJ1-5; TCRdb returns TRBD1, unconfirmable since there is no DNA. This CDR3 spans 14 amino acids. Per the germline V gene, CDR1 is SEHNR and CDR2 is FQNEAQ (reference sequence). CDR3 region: CASSRGQGGQPQHF. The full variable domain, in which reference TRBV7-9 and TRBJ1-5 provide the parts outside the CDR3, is DTGVSQNPRHKITKRGQNVTFRCDPISEHNRLYWYRQTLGQGPEFLTYFQNEAQLEKSRLLSDRFSAERPKGSFSTLEIQRTEQGDSAMYLCASSRGQGGQPQHFGDGTRLSIL.

The CDR3 here is CASSSMNTGELFF. The rearrangement uses TRBV7-2 and TRBJ2-2. Germline CDR1 is SGHTA and CDR2 is FQGNSA. The CDR3 extends over 13 amino acids.

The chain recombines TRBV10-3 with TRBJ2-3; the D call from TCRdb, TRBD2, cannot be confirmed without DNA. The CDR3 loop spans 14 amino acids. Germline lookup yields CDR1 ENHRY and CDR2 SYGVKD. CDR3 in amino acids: CAIKRGFDTDTQYF.

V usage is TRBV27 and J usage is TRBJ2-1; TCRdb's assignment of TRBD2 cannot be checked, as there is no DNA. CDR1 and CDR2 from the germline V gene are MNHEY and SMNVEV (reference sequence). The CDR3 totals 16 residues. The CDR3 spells CASSLGTSGRNNEQFF.